The rows below give T cell receptor beta chains drawn from one sample of a study of cytomegalovirus exposure and HLA in healthy donors. Profiled with immunoSEQ multiplex PCR; TCRdb holds only in-frame clones, not every one. The sample consists of fewer than 250,000 clones, roughly 75% of them appearing once. Sequencing used PBMCs. The source of these receptors is a man aged 25-45 years in good health and CMV-seropositive. Each CDR3 is given with its conserved first and last residue.

V,CDR3
TRBV7-7,CASSPGTGGTDTQYF
TRBV15,CATSSRFNNSPLHF
TRBV5-4,CASSTTGGINEKLFF
TRBV6-5,CASSYFGSNEQYF
TRBV13,CASSRQGNTEAFF
TRBV19,CASSIAGQGDQPQHF
TRBV6-5,CASGGGGSYEQYF
TRBV4-1,CASSQEGPRETQYF
TRBV10-3,CAITPKEGGKTYEQYF
TRBV11-3,CASSYRDRTNTEAFF
TRBV19,CASSIAGGSSGNTIYF
TRBV29-1,CSVETGGPGEQFF
TRBV19,CASSMKGGGPLHF
TRBV28,CASVPAGRGDRTEAFF
TRBV18,CASSPQGGQETQYF
TRBV5-1,CASSLDGTSPSTDTQYF
TRBV28,CASSLGSTSVETQYF
TRBV7-9,CASSSPGTSGSIHEQYF
TRBV7-2,CASSSAGGDTIYF
TRBV5-5,CASSLAPLRGVKETQYF
TRBV11-2,CASSFFQTDSPLHF
TRBV4-3,CASSQGAGGNGNTIYF
TRBV27,CASSLKSVVREQYF
TRBV5-6,CASSLTGQVNEKLFF
TRBV15,CATSRDRAESRNEQYF
TRBV28,CAPTAGGPYQPQHF